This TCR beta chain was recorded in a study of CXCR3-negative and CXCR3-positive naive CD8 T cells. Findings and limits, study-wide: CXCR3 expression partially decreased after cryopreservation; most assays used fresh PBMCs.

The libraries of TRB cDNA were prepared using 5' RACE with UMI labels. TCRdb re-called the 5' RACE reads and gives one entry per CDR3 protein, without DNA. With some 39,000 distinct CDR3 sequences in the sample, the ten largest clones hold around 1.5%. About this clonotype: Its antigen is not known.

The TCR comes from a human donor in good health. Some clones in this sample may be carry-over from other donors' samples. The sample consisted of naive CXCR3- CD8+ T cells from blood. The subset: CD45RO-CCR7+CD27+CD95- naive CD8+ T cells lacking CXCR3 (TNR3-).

This CDR3 is CASSSPGLTRAPDTQYF. The V call is TRBV5-6, the J call TRBJ2-3; the D call from TCRdb, TRBD2, cannot be confirmed without DNA. Germline loops: CDR1 SGHDT, CDR2 YYEEEE. The CDR3 has 17 amino acids.